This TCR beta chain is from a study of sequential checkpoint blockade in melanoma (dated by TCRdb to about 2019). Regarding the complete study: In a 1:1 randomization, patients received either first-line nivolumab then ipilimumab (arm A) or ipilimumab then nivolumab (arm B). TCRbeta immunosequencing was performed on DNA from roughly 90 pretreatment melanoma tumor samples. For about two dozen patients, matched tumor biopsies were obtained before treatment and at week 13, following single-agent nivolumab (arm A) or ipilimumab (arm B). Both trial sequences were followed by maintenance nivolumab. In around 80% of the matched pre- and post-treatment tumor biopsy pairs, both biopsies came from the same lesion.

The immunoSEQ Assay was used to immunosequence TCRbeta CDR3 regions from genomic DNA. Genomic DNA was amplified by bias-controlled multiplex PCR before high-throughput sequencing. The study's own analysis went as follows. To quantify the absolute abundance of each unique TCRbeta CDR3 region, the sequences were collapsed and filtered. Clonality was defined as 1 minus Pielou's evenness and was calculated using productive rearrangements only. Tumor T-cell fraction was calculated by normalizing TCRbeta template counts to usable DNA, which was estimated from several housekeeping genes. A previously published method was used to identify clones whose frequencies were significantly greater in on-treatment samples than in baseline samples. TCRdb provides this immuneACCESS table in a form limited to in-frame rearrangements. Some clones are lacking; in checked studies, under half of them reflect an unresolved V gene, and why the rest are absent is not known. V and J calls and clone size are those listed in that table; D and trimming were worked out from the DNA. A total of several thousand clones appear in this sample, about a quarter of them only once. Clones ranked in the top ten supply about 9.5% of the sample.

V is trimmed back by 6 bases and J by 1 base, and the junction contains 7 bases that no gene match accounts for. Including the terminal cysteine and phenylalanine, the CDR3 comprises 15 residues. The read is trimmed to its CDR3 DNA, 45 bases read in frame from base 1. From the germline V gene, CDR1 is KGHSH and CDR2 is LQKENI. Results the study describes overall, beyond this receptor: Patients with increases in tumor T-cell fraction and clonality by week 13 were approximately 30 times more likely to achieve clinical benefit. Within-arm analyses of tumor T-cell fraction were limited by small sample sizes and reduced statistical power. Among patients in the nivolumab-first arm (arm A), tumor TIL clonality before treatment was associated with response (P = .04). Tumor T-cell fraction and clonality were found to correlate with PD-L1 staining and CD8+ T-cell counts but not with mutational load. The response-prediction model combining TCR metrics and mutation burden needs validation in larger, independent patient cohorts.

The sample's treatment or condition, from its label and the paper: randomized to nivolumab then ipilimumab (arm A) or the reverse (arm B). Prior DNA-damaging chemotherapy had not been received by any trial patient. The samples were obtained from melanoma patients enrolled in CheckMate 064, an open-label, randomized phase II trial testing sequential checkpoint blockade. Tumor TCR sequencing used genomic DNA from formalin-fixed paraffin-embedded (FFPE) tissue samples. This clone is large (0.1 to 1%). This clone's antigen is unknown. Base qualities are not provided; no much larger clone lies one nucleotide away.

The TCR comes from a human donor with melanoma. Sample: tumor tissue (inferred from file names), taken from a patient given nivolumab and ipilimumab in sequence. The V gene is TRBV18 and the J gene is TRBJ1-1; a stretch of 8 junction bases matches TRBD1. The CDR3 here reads CASSKPGGGNTEAFF. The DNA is TGTGCCAGCTCCAAACCAGGGGGCGGGAACACTGAAGCTTTCTTT.